This T cell receptor beta chain was recorded in a study of early T cells in non-severe SARS-CoV-2 infection. The wider study: Investigators sequenced bulk RNA drawn from unsorted whole blood, and chains remained unpaired.

This clonotype was detected many times. The CDR3 is 10 amino acids. The germline gives CDR1 SQVTM, CDR2 ANQGSEA. J lost 12 bases, V lost 7 bases, and 8 bases had no gene match. Unique molecular identifiers were added to individual cDNA molecules. One entry per CDR3 protein results from TCRdb running MiXCR on the 5' RACE reads. Of 55,000 to 75,000 distinct CDR3 sequences listed, 10% to 15% were seen once; the top ten hold under 2%. This receptor was obtained from an adult who was a healthcare worker with PCR-confirmed SARS-CoV-2 infection or an uninfected control (not recorded which). This chain joins TRBV29-1 and TRBJ1-2; 7 nucleotides agree with TRBD1. Sequencing was performed on whole blood. This chain's CDR3 is CSDGGQPNTF. The CDR3 DNA follows: TGCAGCGACGGGGGACAGCCTAACACCTTC.